The 17 T cell receptor beta chains below were found in one sample sequenced in a study of cytomegalovirus exposure and HLA in healthy donors (dated by TCRdb to between 2016 and 2019). Receptor libraries were prepared by the immunoSEQ multiplex PCR assay. For the multiplex PCR, a mixture combining 60 forward primers for TCR Vbeta segments and 13 reverse primers for TCR Jbeta segments was used. The table was pulled from immuneACCESS by TCRdb, which kept in-frame rearrangements only. Such tables lose some clones; where checked, under half of the loss comes from unresolved V genes, and the rest has no known cause. For this sample the table gives under 200,000 clones, of which over 65% were detected only once. Of the sample, 1.5% to 2% is held by the ten largest clones. The sequenced sample consisted of PBMCs. Receptor source: a woman in her twenties or thirties in good health and CMV-seronegative.

This chain uses TRBV7-3 with TRBJ2-3; possible D gene TRBD1, 5 bases. The V gene's germline CDR1 is SGHTA and CDR2 FQGTGA. CDR3 length: 15 residues. V was cut by 2 bases and J by 0 bases, with 9 bases left in between. CDR3 sequence (DNA): TGTGCCAGCAGCTTAGTGTGGGGCAGCACAGATACGCAGTATTTT. The encoded protein is CASSLVWGSTDTQYF.

Written as DNA, the CDR3 is TGTGCCAGCAGCCGGGACAGGGGAACCATATATTTT. Translated: CASSRDRGTIYF. The chain employs TRBV7-2 and TRBJ1-3; 10 bases agree with TRBD1. Germline V gene lookup returns CDR1 SGHTA and CDR2 FQGNSA. The CDR3 has 12 amino acids. V lost 5 bases to trimming and J lost 10 bases; unmatched junction nucleotides: 2.

CDR3 sequence reads: CASGTGGYEQYF. CDR3 nucleotides: TGTGCCAGCGGGACAGGGGGCTACGAGCAGTACTTC. V is TRBV2 and J is TRBJ2-5; 11 positions agree with TRBD1. TRBJ2-7 matches the DNA end more closely, so the J call is doubtful. This CDR3 region has 12 residues. CDR1 is SNHLY, CDR2 FYNNEI, per germline.

The V gene is TRBV5-1, the J gene TRBJ2-5; 8 bases match TRBD1. After removal of 4 bases from V and 4 bases from J, the junction contained 6 bases not matched to a gene. This CDR3 spans 14 amino acids. Per germline, CDR1 SGHRS and CDR2 YFSETQ. The CDR3 sequence is CASSDGQGGETQYF. CDR3 in DNA: TGCGCCAGCAGCGACGGACAGGGAGGAGAGACCCAGTACTTC.

The sample holds one count of this clone. This rearrangement joins TRBV30 to TRBJ2-5, with no clear D. CDR1 and CDR2 from the germline V gene are GTSNPN and SVGIG (reference sequence). Trimming left V 2 bases short and J 11 bases short, with 18 bases between. The CDR3 is 13 amino acids. The CDR3 loop reads CAWSPEPLREQYF. The DNA for the CDR3 is TGTGCCTGGAGTCCGGAGCCACTACGAGAGCAGTACTTC.

The chain links TRBV10-2 to TRBJ2-7, with 9 nucleotides matching TRBD1. The CDR3 spans 15 residues. Per germline, CDR1 WSHSY and CDR2 SAAADI. The J segment lost 2 bases and the V segment lost 8 bases, leaving 10 bases of the junction unmatched. The DNA of the CDR3 is TGCGCCAGCGCTGACTCCGGGACAGGGACCTACGAGCAGTACTTC. Amino acid sequence: CASADSGTGTYEQYF.

The gene calls are TRBV4-1 and TRBJ2-2, with 7 positions matching TRBD1. The germline V gene has CDR1 MGHRA and CDR2 YSYEKL. The CDR3 contains 14 residues. Germline trimming cut 4 bases from V and 4 bases from J; bases unmatched to any gene: 3. In DNA form, the CDR3 reads TGCGCCAGCAGCCCGGACAGGATCACCGGGGAGCTGTTTTTT. This translates into CASSPDRITGELFF.

The chain is built from TRBV9 and TRBJ2-2; 8 bases align to TRBD2. CDR3 length equals 15 residues. CDR1 and CDR2 from the germline V gene are SGDLS and YYNGEE. The junction had 3 bases not matched to a gene; V was cut back by 0 bases and J by 5 bases. The CDR3 protein is CASSVASGSTGELFF. CDR3 in DNA: TGTGCCAGCAGCGTAGCCAGCGGGAGTACCGGGGAGCTGTTTTTT.

The V call is TRBV5-1, the J call TRBJ2-5; 9 bases agree with TRBD1. The V segment lost 3 bases and the J segment 5 bases; nucleotides outside the gene matches: 11. CDR1 is SGHRS and CDR2 is YFSETQ in the germline V gene. The CDR3 consists of 16 residues. The CDR3 is CASSSTGGAWSETQYF. The DNA of the CDR3 is TGCGCCAGCAGCTCCACAGGGGGCGCATGGAGCGAGACCCAGTACTTC.

The chain couples TRBV29-1 to TRBJ2-3; possible D gene TRBD1, 5 bases. Per germline, CDR1 SQVTM and CDR2 ANQGSEA. The V and J ends lost 0 bases and 2 bases respectively, with 9 bases between them. This CDR3 is 14 amino acids long. The CDR3 coding sequence is TGCAGCGTTGAAGATCAGGGATCCACAGATACGCAGTATTTT. It codes for CSVEDQGSTDTQYF.

This chain links TRBV7-2 with TRBJ1-6; D perhaps matches TRBD1 (5 bases). CDR3 length: 15 residues. V lost 3 bases and J 5 bases, leaving 11 bases between the germline ends. Germline V gene lookup returns CDR1 SGHTA and CDR2 FQGNSA. CDR3 sequence reads: CASSFILGDNSPLHF. In DNA form, the CDR3 reads TGTGCCAGCAGCTTTATATTAGGGGATAATTCACCCCTCCACTTT.

This clone was found once. The gene calls are TRBV9 and TRBJ2-3; D possibly corresponds to TRBD2 (5 bases). The ends were cut back, 0 bases at V and 2 bases at J, with 10 bases in the middle. CDR3 size: 15 residues. Germline V lookup: CDR1 SGDLS, CDR2 YYNGEE. The CDR3 DNA reads as TGTGCCAGCAGCGTAGTCCCGGGAACCACAGATACGCAGTATTTT. It translates to CASSVVPGTTDTQYF.

The gene calls are TRBV15 and TRBJ1-3, with D possibly TRBD1 on 5 matching bases. CDR1 and CDR2 from the germline V gene are LNHNV and YYDKDF (reference sequence). The CDR3 consists of 16 residues. The V gene lost 5 bases and the J gene lost 4 bases, with 18 bases spanning the gap. The CDR3 reads CATSLRQPDLGNTIYF. The CDR3 nucleotides read TGTGCCACCAGCTTGCGACAGCCTGACCTAGGAAACACCATATATTTT.

This clone appeared a few times. An end of the junction does not agree with germline; a read error may underlie this. This sequence joins TRBV7-9 and TRBJ2-7; D perhaps matches TRBD1 (6 bases). Germline V gene data show CDR1 as SEHNR and CDR2 as FQNEAQ (reference sequence). The CDR3 runs to 15 residues. CDR3 nucleotides: TGTGCCAGCAGCGTAGCAGGGGCCTACTCCTACGAGCAGTACTTC. This sequence encodes CASSVAGAYSYEQYF.

This clone was recorded only once. As DNA, the CDR3 is TGTGCCAGCACCCCCGGGACAGGGATTGAGACCCAGTACTTC. It codes for CASTPGTGIETQYF. The chain employs TRBV2 and TRBJ2-5; TRBD1 matches at 9 bases. V was clipped by 7 bases and J by 5 bases; unmatched bases: 8. This CDR3 contains 14 residues. Germline CDR1 is SNHLY and CDR2 is FYNNEI.

This clone was counted only a few times. This chain connects TRBV5-1 to TRBJ2-7, with TRBD2 as a possible D gene (5 bases). Germline V gives CDR1 SGHRS, CDR2 YFSETQ. With 2 bases removed from V and 6 bases from J, the gap between germline ends came to 12 bases. The CDR3 is 13 amino acids. The CDR3 sequence: CASSFPPRVEQYF. The CDR3 region has the DNA TGCGCCAGCAGCTTCCCGCCGCGGGTCGAGCAGTACTTC.

This chain joins TRBV15 and TRBJ2-1; 7 bases are shared with TRBD2. Germline values: CDR1 LNHNV, CDR2 YYDKDF (reference sequence). V shed 0 bases, J shed 7 bases, and the junction held 15 bases outside the gene matches. The CDR3 runs to 18 residues. The CDR3 is CATSRDPPGSGYGNEQFF. The CDR3 nucleotides read TGTGCCACCAGCAGAGATCCCCCCGGTAGCGGGTACGGGAATGAGCAGTTCTTC.